Following are 23 T cell receptor beta chains from one sample sequenced in a study of cytomegalovirus exposure and HLA in healthy donors. Primers for the PCR totalled 60 Vbeta and 13 Jbeta. Generated by immunoSEQ multiplex PCR, the TCRdb table keeps only in-frame clones and is missing some. Among roughly 180,000 clones listed, around 82% were seen once. The sample taken for sequencing was PBMCs. Receptors were obtained from a male donor in good health and CMV-seronegative.

The chain employs TRBV5-1 and TRBJ2-3; 14 bases agree with TRBD2. The CDR3 runs to 16 residues. The J segment lost 6 bases and the V segment lost 2 bases, leaving 5 bases of the junction unmatched. Germline CDR1 is SGHRS and CDR2 is YFSETQ. As DNA, the CDR3 is TGCGCCAGCAGCTTCCGACTAGCGGGGGGGCCCGATACGCAGTATTTT. Residues: CASSFRLAGGPDTQYF.

This chain joins TRBV5-6 and TRBJ1-2; unclear D gene. The germline CDR1 and CDR2 sequences are SGHDT and YYEEEE. The V end lost 0 bases, the J end lost 0 bases, and 9 bases lay between the germline ends. The CDR3 contains 15 residues. Here the CDR3 DNA reads TGTGCCAGCAGCTTGGCGGGATCCACTAACTATGGCTACACCTTC. Amino acids: CASSLAGSTNYGYTF.

This clone was counted between two and nine times. The chain is built from TRBV6-1 and TRBJ1-1; D ambiguous. Trimming stripped 6 bases from V and 1 base from J, with 15 bases between. Germline CDR1 and CDR2: MNHNS and SASEGT. CDR3 length equals 15 residues. The CDR3 DNA reads as TGTGCCAGCAGGAACGGAGGCGGTTGGAACACTGAAGCTTTCTTT. It translates to CASRNGGGWNTEAFF.

The chain carries TRBV7-9 and TRBJ2-1; TRBD2 aligns across 9 bases. CDR3 length: 16 residues. V lost 7 bases, J lost 7 bases, and 14 bases stayed unmatched. CDR1 and CDR2 (germline): SEHNR, FQNEAQ (reference sequence). CDR3 nucleotide sequence: TGTGCCAGCAACGGGGCGGGTGGACTAGCGTTAAATGAGCAGTTCTTC. Its protein product is CASNGAGGLALNEQFF. Based on the CDR3 plus reference TRBV7-9 and TRBJ2-1, the full variable domain is DTGVSQNPRHKITKRGQNVTFRCDPISEHNRLYWYRQTLGQGPEFLTYFQNEAQLEKSRLLSDRFSAERPKGSFSTLEIQRTEQGDSAMYLCASNGAGGLALNEQFFGPGTRLTVL.

The chain links TRBV7-3 to TRBJ1-6; D is undetermined. In germline, CDR1 is SGHTA, CDR2 FQGTGA. The ends were cut back, 1 base at V and 10 bases at J, with 8 bases in the middle. This CDR3 has 13 amino acids. In nucleotides, the CDR3 is TGTGCCAGCAGCTTAAAGGCGGAGTCACCCCTCCACTTT. This translates into CASSLKAESPLHF. Complete variable domain (other parts from reference TRBV7-3 and TRBJ1-6): GAGVSQTPSNKVTEKGKYVELRCDPISGHTALYWYRQSLGQGPEFLIYFQGTGAADDSGLPNDRFFAVRPEGSVSTLKIQRTERGDSAVYLCASSLKAESPLHFGNGTRLTVT.

V gene TRBV5-6 combines with J gene TRBJ2-7, with D perhaps TRBD1 (6 bases). The CDR3 runs to 15 residues. Germline V CDR1 and CDR2: SGHDT, YYEEEE. Between the trimmed V and J ends, which lost 5 bases and 5 bases, there was a span of 20 bases. The CDR3: CASRTPGTREDEQYF. DNA for the CDR3: TGTGCCAGCAGAACCCCTGGGACACGGGAAGACGAGCAGTACTTC.

This chain joins TRBV7-3 and TRBJ2-1; 7 nucleotides match TRBD2. Germline lookup yields CDR1 SGHTA and CDR2 FQGTGA. The CDR3 spans 13 residues. V lost 4 bases to trimming and J lost 10 bases; unmatched junction nucleotides: 7. The CDR3 here is CASSSLVGGEQFF. The CDR3 DNA sequence: TGTGCCAGCAGCTCCCTTGTGGGGGGGGAGCAGTTCTTC.

The V gene is TRBV4-3, the J gene TRBJ1-3; D not certain. Trimming left V 0 bases short and J 3 bases short, with 6 bases between. This CDR3 comprises 14 residues. Germline V gene sequence: CDR1 LGHNA, CDR2 YSLEER. The CDR3 protein is CASSQDSGGNTIYF. DNA for the CDR3: TGCGCCAGCAGCCAAGACTCGGGTGGAAACACCATATATTTT.

V and J are TRBV5-1 and TRBJ1-2; the D is unclear. Germline V CDR1 and CDR2: SGHRS, YFSETQ. The CDR3 spans 12 residues. Trimming cost V 2 bases and J 3 bases, with 5 bases left between them. CDR3 sequence (DNA): TGCGCCAGCAGCTTCGGGGACTATGGCTACACCTTC. This sequence encodes CASSFGDYGYTF.

CDR3 sequence: CASTGDRRELFF. CDR3 DNA sequence: TGTGCCAGCACGGGGGATAGAAGGGAGCTGTTTTTT. The chain links TRBV25-1 to TRBJ2-2; tentative D call: TRBD2 (6 bases). Trimming removed 7 bases at V and 9 bases at J, with 12 bases between. This CDR3 spans 12 amino acids. The germline V gene encodes CDR1 MGHDK and CDR2 SYGVNS.

The V gene is TRBV27, the J gene TRBJ2-7; tentatively, D is TRBD1 (6 bases). With 2 bases removed from V and 4 bases from J, the gap between germline ends came to 15 bases. Germline CDR1 is MNHEY and CDR2 is SMNVEV (reference sequence). This CDR3 contains 15 residues. CDR3 amino acids: CASSLAGEVSYEQYF. In DNA form, the CDR3 reads TGTGCCAGCAGTTTAGCAGGGGAAGTCTCTTACGAGCAGTACTTC.

This chain joins TRBV7-2 and TRBJ2-1, with TRBD1 matching over 7 bases. Germline values: CDR1 SGHTA, CDR2 FQGNSA. The CDR3 spans 16 residues. Trimming at V came to 0 bases and at J to 2 bases, leaving 4 bases not matched to a gene. The CDR3 nucleotides are TGTGCCAGCAGCTTAGCAGGGGGCAGGACCTACAATGAGCAGTTCTTC. As protein: CASSLAGGRTYNEQFF.

The chain is built from TRBV2 and TRBJ1-6; D gene ambiguous. This CDR3 has 15 residues. The V end was cut by 8 bases, the J end by 0 bases, with 11 bases between. CDR1 is SNHLY and CDR2 is FYNNEI in the germline V gene. The CDR3 sequence: CASEKRSSYNSPLHF. DNA for the CDR3: TGTGCCAGCGAAAAGAGGAGCTCCTATAATTCACCCCTCCACTTT. The full variable domain, rest sourced from reference TRBV2 and TRBJ1-6, is EPEVTQTPSHQVTQMGQEVILRCVPISNHLYFYWYRQILGQKVEFLVSFYNNEISEKSEIFDDQFSVERPDGSNFTLKIRSTKLEDSAMYFCASEKRSSYNSPLHFGNGTRLTVT.

V gene TRBV6-5 combines with J gene TRBJ1-2; D gene ambiguous. Germline assignment: CDR1 MNHEY and CDR2 SVGAGI. This CDR3 comprises 13 residues. Trimming pared 3 bases from V and 8 bases from J, leaving 13 bases between. The CDR3 bases are TGTGCCAGCAGTTATTCCGGGATCGGGGGCTACACCTTC. Amino acid sequence: CASSYSGIGGYTF.

J is TRBJ2-5 and V is TRBV30, with TRBD1 matching over 11 bases. CDR1 and CDR2 (germline): GTSNPN, SVGIG (reference sequence). V was clipped by 1 base and J by 6 bases; unmatched bases: 7. This CDR3 spans 15 amino acids. For the CDR3, the DNA is TGTGCCTGGAGTGCAAGGACAGGGGGCGTGAAGACCCAGTACTTC. This sequence encodes CAWSARTGGVKTQYF.

The rearrangement uses TRBV5-1 and TRBJ2-3; TRBD2 agrees at 9 bases. Germline CDR1 SGHRS, CDR2 YFSETQ. The CDR3 is 16 amino acids. The V gene end was trimmed by 4 bases and the J gene end by 6 bases; junction bases not matched to a gene: 12. In DNA form, the CDR3 reads TGCGCCAGCAGCCCCCTCCTTGGCGGGAGGGTCGATACGCAGTATTTT. This encodes CASSPLLGGRVDTQYF.

The rearrangement joins TRBV7-9 to TRBJ2-5, with 10 bases lining up with TRBD2. The V gene end was trimmed by 8 bases and the J gene end by 1 base; junction bases not matched to a gene: 16. This CDR3 contains 18 residues. CDR1 and CDR2 from the germline V gene are SEHNR and FQNEAQ (reference sequence). The CDR3 DNA is TGTGCCAGCTTTCGGGGGAAGGTAGCGGGGGGACTCCAAGAGACCCAGTACTTC. Translated: CASFRGKVAGGLQETQYF.

This chain links TRBV4-3 with TRBJ1-4; 11 bases align to TRBD1. CDR1 is LGHNA and CDR2 is YSLEER in the germline V gene. The length of the CDR3 is 14 residues. The ends lost 4 bases at V and 8 bases at J; junction bases unmatched: 3. CDR3: CASSPGQGVEKLFF. The CDR3 DNA follows: TGCGCCAGCAGCCCGGGACAGGGGGTCGAAAAACTGTTTTTT.

The chain carries TRBV6-1 and TRBJ2-5; D possibly corresponds to TRBD1 (6 bases). Looked up from germline, CDR1 is MNHNS and CDR2 is SASEGT. This CDR3 has 15 residues. Deletions cut 4 bases from V and 3 bases from J, with 15 bases between. CDR3 nucleotides: TGTGCCAGCAGTGCGATGGGGACACCGAAAGAGACCCAGTACTTC. It translates to CASSAMGTPKETQYF.

V usage is TRBV28 and J usage is TRBJ2-7; D perhaps matches TRBD1 (5 bases). This CDR3 is built from 13 residues. V dropped 5 bases and J dropped 2 bases, with 10 bases sitting between them. Per the germline V gene, CDR1 is MDHEN and CDR2 is SYDVKM. The CDR3 DNA is TGTGCCAGCAGTCGACAGCAAGCCTACGAGCAGTACTTC. Residues: CASSRQQAYEQYF.

The rearrangement uses TRBV7-9 and TRBJ1-4; tentatively, D is TRBD1 (6 bases). The germline CDR1 and CDR2 sequences are SEHNR and FQNEAQ (reference sequence). The CDR3 has 16 residues. V gave up 5 bases and J gave up 8 bases, with 21 bases separating them. In DNA form, the CDR3 reads TGTGCCAGCAGCCCCGCATTAGCAGGGGTTTTGGAAAAACTGTTTTTT. Protein sequence: CASSPALAGVLEKLFF.

This clone was seen a few times. The chain carries TRBV4-1 and TRBJ2-1, with 12 positions matching TRBD2. Germline lookup yields CDR1 MGHRA and CDR2 YSYEKL. The CDR3 has 16 amino acids. V shed 2 bases and J 6 bases; nucleotides not matched to a gene: 5. The CDR3 loop reads CASSQPSGGEINEQFF. The CDR3 region has the DNA TGCGCCAGCAGCCAACCTAGCGGGGGGGAAATCAATGAGCAGTTCTTC.

This clone has only a few counts. This chain links TRBV4-3 with TRBJ2-7; 8 bases fit TRBD1. The CDR3 is 15 amino acids. Trimming took 1 base from V and 0 from J; bases not matched to a gene: 2. Germline V gene data show CDR1 as LGHNA and CDR2 as YSLEER. The CDR3 here is CASSQGTGTSYEQYF. For the CDR3, the DNA is TGCGCCAGCAGCCAAGGGACAGGGACCTCCTACGAGCAGTACTTC.